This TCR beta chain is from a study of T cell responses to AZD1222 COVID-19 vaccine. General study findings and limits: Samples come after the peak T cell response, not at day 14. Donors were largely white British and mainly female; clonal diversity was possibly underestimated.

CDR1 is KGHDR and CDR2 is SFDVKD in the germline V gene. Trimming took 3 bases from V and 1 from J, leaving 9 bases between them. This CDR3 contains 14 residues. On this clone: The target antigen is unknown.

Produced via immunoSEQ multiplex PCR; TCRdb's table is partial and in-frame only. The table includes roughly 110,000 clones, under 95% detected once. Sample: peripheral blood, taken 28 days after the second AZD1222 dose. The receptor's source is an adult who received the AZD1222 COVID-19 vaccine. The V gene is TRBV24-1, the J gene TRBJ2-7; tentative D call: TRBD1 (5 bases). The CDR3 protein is CATSDATVSYEQYF. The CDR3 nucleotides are TGTGCCACCAGTGATGCGACAGTATCCTACGAGCAGTACTTC.